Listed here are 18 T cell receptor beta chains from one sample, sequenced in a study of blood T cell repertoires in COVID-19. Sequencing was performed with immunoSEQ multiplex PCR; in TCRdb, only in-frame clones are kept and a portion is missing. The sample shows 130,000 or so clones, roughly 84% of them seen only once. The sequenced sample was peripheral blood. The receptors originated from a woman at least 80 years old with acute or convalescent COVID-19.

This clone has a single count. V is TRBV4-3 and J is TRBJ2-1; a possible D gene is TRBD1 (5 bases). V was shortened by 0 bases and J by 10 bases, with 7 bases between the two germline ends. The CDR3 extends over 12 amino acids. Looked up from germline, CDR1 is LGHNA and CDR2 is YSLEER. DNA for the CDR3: TGCGCCAGCAGCCAAGAAGGGGTCGAGCAGTTCTTC. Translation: CASSQEGVEQFF.

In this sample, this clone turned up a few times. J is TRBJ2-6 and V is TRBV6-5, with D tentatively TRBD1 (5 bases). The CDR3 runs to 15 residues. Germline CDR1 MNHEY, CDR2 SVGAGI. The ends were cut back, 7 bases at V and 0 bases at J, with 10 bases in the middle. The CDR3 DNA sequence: TGTGCCAGCACGGCAGGGCTCTCTGGGGCCAACGTCCTGACTTTC. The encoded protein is CASTAGLSGANVLTF.

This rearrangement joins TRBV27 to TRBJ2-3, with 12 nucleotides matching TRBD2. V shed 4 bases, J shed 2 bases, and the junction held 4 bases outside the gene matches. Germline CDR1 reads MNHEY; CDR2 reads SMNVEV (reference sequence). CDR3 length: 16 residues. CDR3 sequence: CASSWTSGVYTDTQYF. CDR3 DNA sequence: TGTGCCAGCAGTTGGACTAGCGGGGTCTACACAGATACGCAGTATTTT.

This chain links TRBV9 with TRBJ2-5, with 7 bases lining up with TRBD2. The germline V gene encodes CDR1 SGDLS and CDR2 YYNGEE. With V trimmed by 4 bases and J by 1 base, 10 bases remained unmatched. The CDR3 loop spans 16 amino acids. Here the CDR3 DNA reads TGTGCCAGCAGCTTGCACGCGGGGGAGACCCAAGAGACCCAGTACTTC. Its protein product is CASSLHAGETQETQYF.

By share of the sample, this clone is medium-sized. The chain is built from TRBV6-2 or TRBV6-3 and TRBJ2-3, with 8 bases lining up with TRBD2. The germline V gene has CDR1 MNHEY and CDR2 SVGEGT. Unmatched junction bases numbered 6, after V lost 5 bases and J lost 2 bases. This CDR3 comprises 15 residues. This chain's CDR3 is CASSHSGDITDTQYF. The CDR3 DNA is TGTGCCAGCAGTCATAGCGGGGACATCACAGATACGCAGTATTTT.

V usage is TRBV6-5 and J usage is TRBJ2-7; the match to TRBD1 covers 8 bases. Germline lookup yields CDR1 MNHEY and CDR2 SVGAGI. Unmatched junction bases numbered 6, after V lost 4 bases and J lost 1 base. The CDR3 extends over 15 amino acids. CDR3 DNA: TGTGCCAGCAGTTTCGACAGGGGTCGGTCCTACGAGCAGTACTTC. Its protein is CASSFDRGRSYEQYF.

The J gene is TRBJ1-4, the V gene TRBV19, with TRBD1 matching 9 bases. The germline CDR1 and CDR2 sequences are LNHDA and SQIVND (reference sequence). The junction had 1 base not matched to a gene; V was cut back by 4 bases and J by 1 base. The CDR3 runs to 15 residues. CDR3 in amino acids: CASSTDRGTNEKLFF. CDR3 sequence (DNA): TGTGCCAGTAGTACGGACAGGGGAACTAATGAAAAACTGTTTTTT. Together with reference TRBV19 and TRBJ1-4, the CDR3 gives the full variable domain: DGGITQSPKYLFRKEGQNVTLSCEQNLNHDAMYWYRQDPGQGLRLIYYSQIVNDFQKGDIAEGYSVSREKKESFPLTVTSAQKNPTAFYLCASSTDRGTNEKLFFGSGTQLSVL.

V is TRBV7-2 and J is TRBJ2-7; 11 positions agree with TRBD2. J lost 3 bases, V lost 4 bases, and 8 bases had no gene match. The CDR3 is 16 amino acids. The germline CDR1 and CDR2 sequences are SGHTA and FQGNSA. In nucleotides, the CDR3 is TGTGCCAGCAGCTCTTCCCCGGGACTAGCGGTCTACGAGCAGTACTTC. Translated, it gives CASSSSPGLAVYEQYF.

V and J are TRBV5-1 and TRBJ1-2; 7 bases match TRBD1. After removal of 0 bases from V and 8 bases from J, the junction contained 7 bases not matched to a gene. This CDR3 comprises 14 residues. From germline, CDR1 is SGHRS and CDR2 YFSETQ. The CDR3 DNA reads TGCGCCAGCAGCTTGGACAGGGGTTCGGAAGGCTACACCTTC. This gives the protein CASSLDRGSEGYTF.

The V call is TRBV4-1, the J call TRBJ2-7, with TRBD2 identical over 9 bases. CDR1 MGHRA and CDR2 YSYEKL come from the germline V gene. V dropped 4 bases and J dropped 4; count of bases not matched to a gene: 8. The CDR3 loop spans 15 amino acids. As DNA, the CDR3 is TGCGCCAGCAGCCCGAAAGAGGGACTAGCTTACGAGCAGTACTTC. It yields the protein CASSPKEGLAYEQYF.

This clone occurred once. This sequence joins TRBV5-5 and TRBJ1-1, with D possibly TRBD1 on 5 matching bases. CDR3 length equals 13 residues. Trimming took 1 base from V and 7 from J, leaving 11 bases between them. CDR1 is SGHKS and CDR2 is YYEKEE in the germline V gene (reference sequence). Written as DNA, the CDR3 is TGTGCCAGCAGCTTGAGGGGCCAGGGTGAAGCTTTCTTT. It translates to CASSLRGQGEAFF.

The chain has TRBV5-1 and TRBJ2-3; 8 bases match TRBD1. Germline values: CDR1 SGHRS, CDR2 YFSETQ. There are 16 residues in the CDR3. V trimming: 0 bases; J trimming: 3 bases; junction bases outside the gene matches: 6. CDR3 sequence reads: CASSLAGQGVTDTQYF. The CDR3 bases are TGCGCCAGCAGCTTGGCAGGACAGGGTGTGACAGATACGCAGTATTTT.

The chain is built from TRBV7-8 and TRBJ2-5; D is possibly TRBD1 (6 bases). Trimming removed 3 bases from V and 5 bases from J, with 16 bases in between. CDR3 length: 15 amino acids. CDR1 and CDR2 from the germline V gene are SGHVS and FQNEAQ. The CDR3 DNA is TGTGCCAGCAGCTTGACTCACAGGGTTTTTGAGACCCAGTACTTC. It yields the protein CASSLTHRVFETQYF.

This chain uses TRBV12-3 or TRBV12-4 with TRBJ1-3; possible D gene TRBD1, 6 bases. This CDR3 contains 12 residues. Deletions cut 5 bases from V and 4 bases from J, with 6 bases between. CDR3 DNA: TGTGCCAGCAGTGGGACAGGAAACACCATATATTTT. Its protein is CASSGTGNTIYF.

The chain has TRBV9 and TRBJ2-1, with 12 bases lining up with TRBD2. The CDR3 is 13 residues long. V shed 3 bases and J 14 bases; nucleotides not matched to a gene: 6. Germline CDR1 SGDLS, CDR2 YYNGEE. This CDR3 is CASSDRLAGDEFF. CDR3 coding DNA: TGTGCCAGCAGCGACCGACTAGCGGGGGATGAGTTCTTC.

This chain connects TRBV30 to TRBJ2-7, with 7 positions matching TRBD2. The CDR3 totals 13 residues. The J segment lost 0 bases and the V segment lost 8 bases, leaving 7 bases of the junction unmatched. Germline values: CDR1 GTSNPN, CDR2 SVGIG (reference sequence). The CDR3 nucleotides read TGTGCCCGGGGGGAGGGAGTCTCCTACGAGCAGTACTTC. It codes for CARGEGVSYEQYF.

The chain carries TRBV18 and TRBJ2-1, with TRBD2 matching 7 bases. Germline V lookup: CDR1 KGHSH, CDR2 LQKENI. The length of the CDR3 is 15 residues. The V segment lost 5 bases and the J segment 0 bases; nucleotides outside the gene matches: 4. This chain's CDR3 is CASSMSGASYNEQFF. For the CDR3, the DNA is TGTGCCAGCTCAATGAGCGGGGCCTCCTACAATGAGCAGTTCTTC. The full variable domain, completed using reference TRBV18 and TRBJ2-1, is NAGVMQNPRHLVRRRGQEARLRCSPMKGHSHVYWYRQLPEEGLKFMVYLQKENIIDESGMPKERFSAEFPKEGPSILRIQQVVRGDSAAYFCASSMSGASYNEQFFGPGTRLTVL.

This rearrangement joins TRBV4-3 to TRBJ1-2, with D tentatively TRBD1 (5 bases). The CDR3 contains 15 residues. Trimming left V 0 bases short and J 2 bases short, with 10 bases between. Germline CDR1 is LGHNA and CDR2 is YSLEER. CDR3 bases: TGCGCCAGCAGCCAAGATTTGGCAGGGAACTATGGCTACACCTTC. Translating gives CASSQDLAGNYGYTF.